This TCR beta chain was recovered during a study of T cell clonotyping in hematopoietic cell transplantation. Findings and limits, study-wide: At the given depth, recipient repertoires were over 97% de novo clonotypes. Broader posttransplant TCR repertoire diversity was predicted by graft donor and pretransplant recipient Inverse Simpson Index values. No sorting was done, leaving CD4 and CD8 contributions mixed. Pathologically expanded recipient clonotypes increased progressively from day 30 to day 180 as diversity fell.

Assay used: immunoSEQ multiplex PCR; TCRdb lists only in-frame clones, some missing. The sample consists of 12,000 or so clones, roughly nine tenths of them appearing once. Between the trimmed V and J ends, which lost 2 bases and 5 bases, there was a span of 6 bases. Germline values: CDR1 SEHNR, CDR2 FQNEAQ (reference sequence). The CDR3 is made up of 12 amino acids. On this clone itself: Its antigen is unidentified.

Sequenced input: peripheral blood mononuclear cells. The TCR sequence derives from a human donor who either received an allogeneic hematopoietic cell transplant for a myeloid malignancy or was a related donor (not recorded which). Some clones in this sample may be carry-over from other donors' samples. V and J are TRBV7-9 and TRBJ2-5, with D uncertain. CDR3 bases: TGTGCCAGCAGCTTAAATATTGAGACCCAGTACTTC. Its translation: CASSLNIETQYF.